Included here is one T cell receptor (beta chain) sequence, with context. Its target is not known. This is likely a read error, given that the CDR3 carries no conserved phenylalanine or tryptophan at its end. The data were taken from a study of CD8+CD57+ T cells in acquired aplastic anemia. Study-level information: Mean DNA quantity obtained from sorted CD4+ and CD8+ cells was 2.5 to 4 ug.

Genomic DNA served as template for TCR beta VDJ and CDR3 profiling. TCRdb ran MiXCR on the reads and lists one entry per CDR3 protein. The repertoire consists of roughly 500,000 distinct CDR3 sequences, with about a third occurring once and the leading ten covering about 0.8%. Broader study findings: Patients shared around 31 CD8+ CDR3 sequences with controls.

Germline CDR1 ENHRY, CDR2 SYGVKD. V lost 7 bases, J lost 4 bases, and 16 bases stayed unmatched. CDR3 length equals 18 residues. All patients picked for sequencing had shown, by flow cytometry, an expansion of CD8+CD57+ cells. The patients all had a severe acquired aplastic anemia diagnosis. The receptor's source is a human donor with aplastic anemia. The genes are TRBV10-3 and TRBJ1-6; 7 bases match TRBD1. The material sequenced was sorted CD4+, CD8+, or CD8+CD57+ T cells (not recorded which) from PBMCs. CDR3 sequence (DNA): TGTGCCATCAAAATAGACAGGGTAGGCTCCGTTTATAATTCACCCCTCCACTCT. Translated, it gives CAIKIDRVGSVYNSPLHS.